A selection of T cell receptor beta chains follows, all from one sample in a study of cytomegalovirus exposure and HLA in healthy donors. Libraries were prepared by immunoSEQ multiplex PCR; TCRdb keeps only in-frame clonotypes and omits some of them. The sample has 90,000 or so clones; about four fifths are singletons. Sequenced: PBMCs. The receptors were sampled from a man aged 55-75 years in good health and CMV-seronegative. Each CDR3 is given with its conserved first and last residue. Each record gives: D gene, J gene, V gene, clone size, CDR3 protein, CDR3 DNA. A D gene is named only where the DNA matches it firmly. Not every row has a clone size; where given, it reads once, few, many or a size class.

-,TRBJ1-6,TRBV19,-,CASSISGQGGSPLHF,TGTGCCAGTAGTATTTCTGGCCAGGGAGGGTCACCCCTCCACTTT
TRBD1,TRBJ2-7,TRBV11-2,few,CASSLGQGTYEQYF,TGTGCCAGCAGCTTGGGACAGGGGACCTACGAGCAGTACTTC
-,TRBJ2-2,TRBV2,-,CASMLREGTGELFF,TGTGCCAGCATGCTGCGGGAAGGTACCGGGGAGCTGTTTTTT
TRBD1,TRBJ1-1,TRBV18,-,CASSPYSIGQGKGTEAFF,TGTGCCAGCTCACCATACTCAATAGGACAGGGAAAGGGCACTGAAGCTTTCTTT
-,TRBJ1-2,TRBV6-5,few,CATSYYAGHYGYTF,TGTGCCACCTCCTATTACGCGGGGCACTATGGCTACACCTTC
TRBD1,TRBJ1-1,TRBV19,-,CASSIVGTGGNTEAFF,TGTGCCAGTAGTATAGTTGGGACAGGAGGGAACACTGAAGCTTTCTTT
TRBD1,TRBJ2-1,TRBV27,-,CASLPRRGHDEQFF,TGTGCCAGCCTCCCCCGCAGGGGGCACGATGAGCAGTTCTTC
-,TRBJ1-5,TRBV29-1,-,CSVEVAGTGNQPQHF,TGCAGCGTTGAAGTGGCGGGGACGGGCAATCAGCCCCAGCATTTT
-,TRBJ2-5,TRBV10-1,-,CASSDMAGARQETQYF,TGCGCCAGCAGTGATATGGCGGGGGCCCGCCAAGAGACCCAGTACTTC
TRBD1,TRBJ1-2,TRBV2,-,CASLDRQGGGYTF,TGTGCCAGCTTAGACCGACAGGGAGGTGGCTACACCTTC
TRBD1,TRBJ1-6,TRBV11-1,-,CASSFTGTGGNSPLHF,TGTGCCAGCAGCTTCACCGGGACAGGGGGCAATTCACCCCTCCACTTT
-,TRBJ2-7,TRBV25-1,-,CASSLRQGGHEQYF,TGTGCCAGCAGCCTCCGACAGGGAGGCCACGAGCAGTACTTC
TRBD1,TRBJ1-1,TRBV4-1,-,CASSQAEQGRVAFF,TGCGCCAGCAGCCAAGCGGAACAGGGGCGGGTGGCTTTCTTT
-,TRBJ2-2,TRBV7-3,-,CASSRGTVNTGELFF,TGTGCCAGCAGCCGGGGGACTGTTAACACCGGGGAGCTGTTTTTT
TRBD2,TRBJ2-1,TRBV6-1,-,CASSKTSGGYNEQFF,TGTGCCAGCAGTAAGACTAGCGGGGGTTACAATGAGCAGTTCTTC
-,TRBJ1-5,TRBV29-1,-,CSVWVQTTVFNSNQPQHF,TGCAGCGTTTGGGTACAGACGACAGTTTTTAATAGCAATCAGCCCCAGCATTTT
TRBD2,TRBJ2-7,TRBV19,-,CASSILPSETGTSPYEQYF,TGTGCCAGTAGTATCCTCCCCTCCGAAACCGGGACTAGTCCCTACGAGCAGTACTTC
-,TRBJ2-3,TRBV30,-,CAWRELRTDTQYF,TGTGCCTGGAGAGAGCTCCGCACAGATACGCAGTATTTT
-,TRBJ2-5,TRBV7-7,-,CASSPDRPQETQYF,TGTGCCAGCAGCCCCGACAGACCCCAAGAGACCCAGTACTTC
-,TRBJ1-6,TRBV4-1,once,CASFGGNNSPLHF,TGCGCCAGCTTCGGGGGGAATAATTCACCCCTCCACTTT
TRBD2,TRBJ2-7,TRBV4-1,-,CASSQAGAGYYEQYF,TGCGCCAGCAGCCAAGCGGGAGCGGGGTACTACGAGCAGTACTTC
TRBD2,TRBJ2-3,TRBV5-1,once,CASSLVAGATDTQYF,TGCGCCAGCAGCTTGGTAGCGGGGGCCACAGATACGCAGTATTTT
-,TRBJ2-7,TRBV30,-,CAWTQDSEQYF,TGTGCCTGGACCCAGGACAGCGAGCAGTACTTC
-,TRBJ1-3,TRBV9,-,CASSVGGVRNTIYF,TGTGCCAGCAGCGTAGGCGGAGTGAGAAACACCATATATTTT
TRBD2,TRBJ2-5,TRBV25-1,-,CASSDIAGGPGETQYF,TGTGCCAGCAGTGATATAGCGGGGGGGCCAGGAGAGACCCAGTACTTC
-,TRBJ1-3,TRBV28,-,CASRPGARSGNTIYF,TGTGCCAGCAGGCCAGGGGCCCGCTCTGGAAACACCATATATTTT
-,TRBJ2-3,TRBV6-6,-,CASSYITSTDTQYF,TGTGCCAGCAGTTACATAACTAGCACAGATACGCAGTATTTT
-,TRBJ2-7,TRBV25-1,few,CASSVTGTYEQYF,TGTGCCAGCAGTGTTACAGGTACCTACGAGCAGTACTTC
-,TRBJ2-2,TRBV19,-,CASSLRWGRSGELFF,TGTGCCAGTAGCCTAAGGTGGGGGCGAAGCGGGGAGCTGTTTTTT
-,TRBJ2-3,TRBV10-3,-,CAISESKGGSTDTQYF,TGTGCCATCAGTGAGTCGAAAGGCGGATCCACAGATACGCAGTATTTT
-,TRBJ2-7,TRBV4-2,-,CASSQDRYEQYF,TGTGCCAGCAGCCAAGATCGCTACGAGCAGTACTTC
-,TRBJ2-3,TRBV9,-,CASSRSVDTQYF,TGTGCCAGCAGCCGATCAGTAGATACGCAGTATTTT
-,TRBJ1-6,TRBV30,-,CAARTAGNSPLHF,TGTGCCGCCCGGACCGCGGGGAATTCACCCCTCCACTTT
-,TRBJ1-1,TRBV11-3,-,CASSQDIFSEAFF,TGTGCCAGCAGCCAAGACATTTTCTCTGAAGCTTTCTTT
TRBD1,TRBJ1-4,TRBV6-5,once,CASSYRTGLNEKLFF,TGTGCCAGCAGTTACAGGACAGGGCTTAATGAAAAACTGTTTTTT
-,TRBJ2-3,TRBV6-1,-,CASTLLTDTQYF,TGTGCCAGCACCCTACTCACAGATACGCAGTATTTT
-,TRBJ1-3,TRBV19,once,CASSTTTGTGNTIYF,TGTGCCAGTAGTACCACCACAGGGACTGGAAACACCATATATTTT
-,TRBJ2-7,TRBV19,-,CASSIGAGNYEQYF,TGTGCCAGTAGTATAGGGGCAGGGAACTACGAGCAGTACTTC
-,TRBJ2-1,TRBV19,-,CASSIGQSSYNEQFF,TGTGCCAGTAGTATCGGACAGAGCTCCTACAATGAGCAGTTCTTC
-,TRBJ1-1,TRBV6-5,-,CATRDTKTEAFF,TGTGCCACCAGGGACACCAAGACTGAAGCTTTCTTT
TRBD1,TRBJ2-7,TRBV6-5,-,CASSYRKQGDEQYF,TGTGCCAGCAGTTACCGTAAACAGGGGGACGAGCAGTACTTC